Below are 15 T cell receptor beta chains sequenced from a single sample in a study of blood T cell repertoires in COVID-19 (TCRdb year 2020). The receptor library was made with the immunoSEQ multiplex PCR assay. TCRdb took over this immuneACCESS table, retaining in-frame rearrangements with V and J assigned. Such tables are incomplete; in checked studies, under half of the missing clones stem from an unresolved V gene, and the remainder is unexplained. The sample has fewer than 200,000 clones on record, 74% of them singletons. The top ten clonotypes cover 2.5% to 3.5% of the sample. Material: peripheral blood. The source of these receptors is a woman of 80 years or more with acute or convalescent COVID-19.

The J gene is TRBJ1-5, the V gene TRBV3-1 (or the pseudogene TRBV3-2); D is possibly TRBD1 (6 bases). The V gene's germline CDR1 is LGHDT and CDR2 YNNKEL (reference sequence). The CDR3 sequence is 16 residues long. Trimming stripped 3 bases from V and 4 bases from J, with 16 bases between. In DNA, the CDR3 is TGTGCCAGCAGCCAGTCGACAGGAGAGAGGAATCAGCCCCAGCATTTT. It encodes CASSQSTGERNQPQHF.

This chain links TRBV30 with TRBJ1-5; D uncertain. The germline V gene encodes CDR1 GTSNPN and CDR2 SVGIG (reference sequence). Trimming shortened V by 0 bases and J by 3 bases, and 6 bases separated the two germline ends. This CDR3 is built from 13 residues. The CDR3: CAWSVQYNQPQHF. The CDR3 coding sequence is TGTGCCTGGAGTGTACAGTACAATCAGCCCCAGCATTTT.

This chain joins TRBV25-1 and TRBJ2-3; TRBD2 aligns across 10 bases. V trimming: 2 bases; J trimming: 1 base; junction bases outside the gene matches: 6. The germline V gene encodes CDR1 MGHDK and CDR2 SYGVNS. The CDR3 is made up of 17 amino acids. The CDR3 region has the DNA TGTGCCAGCAGTGAACACACCGGGACTAGCGGCACAGATACGCAGTATTTT. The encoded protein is CASSEHTGTSGTDTQYF.

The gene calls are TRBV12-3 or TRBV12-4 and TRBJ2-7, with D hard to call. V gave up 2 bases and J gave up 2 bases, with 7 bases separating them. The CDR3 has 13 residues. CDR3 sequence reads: CASSLWAAYEQYF. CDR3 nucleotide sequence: TGTGCCAGCAGTTTATGGGCAGCCTACGAGCAGTACTTC.

The CDR3 loop reads CASSRQGGTEAFF. CDR3 nucleotide sequence: TGTGCCAGCTCACGACAGGGGGGAACTGAAGCTTTCTTT. The chain combines TRBV18 with TRBJ1-1, with 9 bases aligning to TRBD1. The ends lost 4 bases at V and 5 bases at J; junction bases unmatched: 2. CDR1 KGHSH and CDR2 LQKENI come from the germline V gene. This CDR3 contains 13 residues.

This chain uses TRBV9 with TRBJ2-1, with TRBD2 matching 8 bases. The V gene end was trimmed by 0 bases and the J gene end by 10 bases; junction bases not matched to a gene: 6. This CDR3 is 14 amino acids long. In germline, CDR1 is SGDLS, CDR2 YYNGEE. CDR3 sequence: CASSVGAGEGEQFF. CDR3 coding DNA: TGTGCCAGCAGCGTAGGAGCGGGAGAAGGGGAGCAGTTCTTC.

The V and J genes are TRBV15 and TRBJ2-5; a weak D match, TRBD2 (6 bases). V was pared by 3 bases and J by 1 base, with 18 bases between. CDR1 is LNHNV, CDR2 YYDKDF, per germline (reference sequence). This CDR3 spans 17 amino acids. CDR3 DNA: TGTGCCACCAGCAGCTATGGGACTCCCGAAGTCCAAGAGACCCAGTACTTC. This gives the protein CATSSYGTPEVQETQYF.

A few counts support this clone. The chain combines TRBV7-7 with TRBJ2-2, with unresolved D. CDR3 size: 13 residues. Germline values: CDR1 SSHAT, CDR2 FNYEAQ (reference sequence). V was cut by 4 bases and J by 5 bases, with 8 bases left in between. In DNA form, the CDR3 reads TGTGCCAGCAGCTATACCCGGACCGGGGAGCTGTTTTTT. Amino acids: CASSYTRTGELFF.

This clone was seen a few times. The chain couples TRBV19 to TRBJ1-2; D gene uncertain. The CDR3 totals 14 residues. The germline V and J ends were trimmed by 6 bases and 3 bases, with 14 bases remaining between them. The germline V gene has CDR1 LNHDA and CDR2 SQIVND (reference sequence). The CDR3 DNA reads TGTGCCAGTAGCCTTGAGGGCTCCGACTATGGCTACACCTTC. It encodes CASSLEGSDYGYTF.

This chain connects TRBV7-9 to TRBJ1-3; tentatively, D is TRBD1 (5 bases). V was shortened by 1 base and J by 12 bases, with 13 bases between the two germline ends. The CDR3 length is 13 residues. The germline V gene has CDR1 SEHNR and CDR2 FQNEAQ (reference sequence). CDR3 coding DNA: TGTGCCAGCAGCTTAGACCGTGGGGCAGTCATATATTTT. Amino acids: CASSLDRGAVIYF.

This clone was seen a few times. CDR3 loop: CASSFPTGGISNQPQHF. CDR3 bases: TGTGCCAGTAGTTTCCCTACAGGGGGGATTAGCAATCAGCCCCAGCATTTT. The chain recombines TRBV19 with TRBJ1-5; 8 bases fit TRBD1. The CDR3 has 17 amino acids. Germline values: CDR1 LNHDA, CDR2 SQIVND (reference sequence). V lost 5 bases to trimming and J lost 0 bases; unmatched junction nucleotides: 9.

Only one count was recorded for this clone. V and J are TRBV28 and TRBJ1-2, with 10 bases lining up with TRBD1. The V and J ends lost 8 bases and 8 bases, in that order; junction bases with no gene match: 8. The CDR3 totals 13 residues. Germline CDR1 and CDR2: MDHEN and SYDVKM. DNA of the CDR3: TGTGCCAGCCATCGACAGGGGGCGGGGGGCTACACCTTC. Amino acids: CASHRQGAGGYTF.

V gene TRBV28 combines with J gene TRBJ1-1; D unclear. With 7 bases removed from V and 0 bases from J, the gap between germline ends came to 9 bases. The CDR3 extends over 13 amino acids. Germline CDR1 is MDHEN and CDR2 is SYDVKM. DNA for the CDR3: TGTGCCAGCAACGAGGACTTGAACACTGAAGCTTTCTTT. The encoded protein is CASNEDLNTEAFF.

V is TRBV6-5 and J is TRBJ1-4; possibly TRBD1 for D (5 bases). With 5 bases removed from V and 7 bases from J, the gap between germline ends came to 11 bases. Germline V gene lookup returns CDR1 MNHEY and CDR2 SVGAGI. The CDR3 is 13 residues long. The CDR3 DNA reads TGTGCCAGCAGTCTGGACATTGGTGAAAAACTGTTTTTT. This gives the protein CASSLDIGEKLFF.

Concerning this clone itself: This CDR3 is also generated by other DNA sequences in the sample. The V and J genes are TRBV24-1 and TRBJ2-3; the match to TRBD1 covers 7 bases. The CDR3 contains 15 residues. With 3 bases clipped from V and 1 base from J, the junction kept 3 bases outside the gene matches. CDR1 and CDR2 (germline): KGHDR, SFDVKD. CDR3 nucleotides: TGTGCCACCAGTGATCCCGGACAGGGCACAGATACGCAGTATTTT. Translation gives CATSDPGQGTDTQYF.